Following are 8 T cell receptor beta chains from one sample sequenced in a study of T cell responses to AZD1222 COVID-19 vaccine. Clones were read by immunoSEQ multiplex PCR, and TCRdb kept only the in-frame ones, dropping some. The sample lists approximately 28,000 clones; over 80% were seen once. Here the sequenced sample was peripheral blood, taken 28 days after the second AZD1222 dose. The receptors come from an adult who received the AZD1222 COVID-19 vaccine.

This rearrangement joins TRBV5-6 to TRBJ1-1; D might be TRBD1 (6 bases). This CDR3 contains 17 residues. The germline CDR1 and CDR2 sequences are SGHDT and YYEEEE. Trimming removed 5 bases at V and 3 bases at J, with 23 bases between. CDR3 region: CASRAQGTSTQDTEAFF. CDR3 coding DNA: TGTGCCAGCAGGGCTCAGGGGACCTCAACCCAGGACACTGAAGCTTTCTTT.

The rearrangement links TRBV5-1 to TRBJ1-3; 8 nucleotides align to TRBD1. The CDR3 spans 14 residues. Germline V gene sequence: CDR1 SGHRS, CDR2 YFSETQ. J was trimmed by 4 bases and V by 4 bases; bases with no gene match: 4. In DNA, the CDR3 is TGCGCCAGCAGCAGCGGACAGGGAGGAAACACCATATATTTT. Translation gives CASSSGQGGNTIYF.

V is TRBV3-1 (or the pseudogene TRBV3-2) and J is TRBJ1-5; tentative D call: TRBD1 (5 bases). Per the germline V gene, CDR1 is LGHDT and CDR2 is YNNKEL (reference sequence). Between the trimmed V and J ends, which lost 2 bases and 2 bases, there was a span of 13 bases. This CDR3 spans 16 amino acids. The CDR3 reads CASSQRSGAGNQPQHF. CDR3 nucleotides: TGTGCCAGCAGCCAAAGGTCCGGGGCGGGCAATCAGCCCCAGCATTTT.

This clone was detected once. The rearrangement joins TRBV6-2 or TRBV6-3 to TRBJ2-7, with D unresolved. V was clipped by 2 bases and J by 4 bases, with 6 bases between them. CDR1 MNHEY and CDR2 SVGEGT come from the germline V gene. This CDR3 has 12 amino acids. CDR3 residues: CASSYGVYEQYF. For the CDR3, the DNA is TGTGCCAGCAGTTACGGGGTTTACGAGCAGTACTTC.

The V and J genes are TRBV7-2 and TRBJ1-2; TRBD1 aligns across 8 bases. J was trimmed by 4 bases and V by 1 base; bases with no gene match: 5. There are 15 residues in the CDR3. Germline lookup yields CDR1 SGHTA and CDR2 FQGNSA. The CDR3 is CASSLEQGGVYGYTF. The CDR3 bases are TGTGCCAGCAGCTTAGAACAGGGGGGAGTCTATGGCTACACCTTC.

The gene calls are TRBV5-1 and TRBJ1-1; D may be TRBD1 (5 bases). In germline, CDR1 is SGHRS, CDR2 YFSETQ. The CDR3 sequence is 14 residues long. Deletions cut 1 base from V and 0 bases from J, with 7 bases between. This CDR3 is CASSLQGMNTEAFF. The DNA for the CDR3 is TGCGCCAGCAGCTTGCAGGGCATGAACACTGAAGCTTTCTTT. Full variable domain (outside the CDR3, taken from reference TRBV5-1 and TRBJ1-1): KAGVTQTPRYLIKTRGQQVTLSCSPISGHRSVSWYQQTPGQGLQFLFEYFSETQRNKGNFPGRFSGRQFSNSRSEMNVSTLELGDSALYLCASSLQGMNTEAFFGQGTRLTVV.

This rearrangement joins TRBV2 to TRBJ1-4, with TRBD1 matching over 8 bases. V lost 4 bases and J lost 3; bases outside the gene matches: 4. Germline V gene data show CDR1 as SNHLY and CDR2 as FYNNEI. The CDR3 is made up of 15 amino acids. The CDR3 sequence is CASSVQGAANEKLFF. DNA for the CDR3: TGTGCCAGCAGTGTTCAGGGGGCGGCTAATGAAAAACTGTTTTTT.

The chain is built from TRBV18 and TRBJ2-5; 7 nucleotides agree with TRBD1. CDR1 and CDR2 (germline): KGHSH, LQKENI. The CDR3 sequence is 14 residues long. V lost 3 bases and J lost 5; bases outside the gene matches: 6. CDR3 DNA: TGTGCCAGCTCACCTCCGGGACAGTCGGAGACCCAGTACTTC. This codes for CASSPPGQSETQYF.